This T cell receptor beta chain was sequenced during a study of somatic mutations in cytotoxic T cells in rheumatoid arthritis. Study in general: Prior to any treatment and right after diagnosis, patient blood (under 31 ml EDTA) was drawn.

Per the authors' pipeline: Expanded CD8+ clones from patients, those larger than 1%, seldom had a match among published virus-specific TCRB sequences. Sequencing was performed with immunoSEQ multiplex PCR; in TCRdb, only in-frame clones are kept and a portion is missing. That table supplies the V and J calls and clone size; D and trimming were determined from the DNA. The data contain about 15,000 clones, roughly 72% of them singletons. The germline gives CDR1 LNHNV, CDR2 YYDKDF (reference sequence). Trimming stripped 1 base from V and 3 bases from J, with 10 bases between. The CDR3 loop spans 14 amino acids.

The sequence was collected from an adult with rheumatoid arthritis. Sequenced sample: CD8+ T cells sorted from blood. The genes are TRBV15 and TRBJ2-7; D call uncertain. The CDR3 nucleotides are TGTGCCACCAGCAGAGGGGTAGGCGACTACGAGCAGTACTTC. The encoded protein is CATSRGVGDYEQYF.